A selection of T cell receptor beta chains follows, all from one sample in a study of response to subunit inactivated influenza vaccine. One entry per CDR3 protein, called by TCRdb with MiXCR from the RT-PCR reads. The sample yields about 800,000 distinct CDR3 sequences, 21% seen once. The sequenced sample was PBMCs from blood, obtained around 5 days after vaccination. The receptors come from a man in his fifties who received an inactivated influenza vaccine. CDR3s include the opening cysteine and the closing phenylalanine or tryptophan.

>TRBV10-3|TRBJ2-1
CAISESPAHNEQFF
>TRBV28|TRBJ2-7
CASSKSWGTDAYEQYF
>TRBV5-1|TRBJ2-5
CASSAGRETQYF
>TRBV6-2/TRBV6-3|TRBJ2-6
CASSYSAHRDGANVLTF
>TRBV5-4|TRBJ2-3
CASSRRTLSTDTQYF
>TRBV12-3/TRBV12-4|TRBJ2-3
CASSLGAGPTDTQYF
>TRBV10-3|TRBJ2-2
CAISEVAGGNTGELFF
>TRBV25-1|TRBJ2-1
CASSVPLLGTGHEQFF
>TRBV28|TRBJ2-5
CASSLSRGRKETQYF
>TRBV7-8|TRBJ1-1
CASSPGPRSVGNTEAFF
>TRBV7-2|TRBJ1-6
CASLEGGWTSPLHF
>TRBV12-3/TRBV12-4|TRBJ2-1
CASTIGRGNEQFF
>TRBV20-1|TRBJ1-5
CSARDAGFNQPQHF
>TRBV4-3|TRBJ2-1
CASSQDAVAGAGVYEQFF
>TRBV24-1|TRBJ2-7
CATSDFGEQYF
>TRBV5-1|TRBJ2-7
CASSLDPLGTYEQYF
>TRBV7-9|TRBJ2-3
CASSLLSGGGTDTQYF
>TRBV9|TRBJ2-1
CASSVVSLAEQFF
>TRBV9|TRBJ2-3
CASSPGPHTDTQYF
>TRBV7-2|TRBJ2-6
CASSNSRGANVLTF
>TRBV12-3/TRBV12-4|TRBJ2-1
CASSLARASYNEQFF